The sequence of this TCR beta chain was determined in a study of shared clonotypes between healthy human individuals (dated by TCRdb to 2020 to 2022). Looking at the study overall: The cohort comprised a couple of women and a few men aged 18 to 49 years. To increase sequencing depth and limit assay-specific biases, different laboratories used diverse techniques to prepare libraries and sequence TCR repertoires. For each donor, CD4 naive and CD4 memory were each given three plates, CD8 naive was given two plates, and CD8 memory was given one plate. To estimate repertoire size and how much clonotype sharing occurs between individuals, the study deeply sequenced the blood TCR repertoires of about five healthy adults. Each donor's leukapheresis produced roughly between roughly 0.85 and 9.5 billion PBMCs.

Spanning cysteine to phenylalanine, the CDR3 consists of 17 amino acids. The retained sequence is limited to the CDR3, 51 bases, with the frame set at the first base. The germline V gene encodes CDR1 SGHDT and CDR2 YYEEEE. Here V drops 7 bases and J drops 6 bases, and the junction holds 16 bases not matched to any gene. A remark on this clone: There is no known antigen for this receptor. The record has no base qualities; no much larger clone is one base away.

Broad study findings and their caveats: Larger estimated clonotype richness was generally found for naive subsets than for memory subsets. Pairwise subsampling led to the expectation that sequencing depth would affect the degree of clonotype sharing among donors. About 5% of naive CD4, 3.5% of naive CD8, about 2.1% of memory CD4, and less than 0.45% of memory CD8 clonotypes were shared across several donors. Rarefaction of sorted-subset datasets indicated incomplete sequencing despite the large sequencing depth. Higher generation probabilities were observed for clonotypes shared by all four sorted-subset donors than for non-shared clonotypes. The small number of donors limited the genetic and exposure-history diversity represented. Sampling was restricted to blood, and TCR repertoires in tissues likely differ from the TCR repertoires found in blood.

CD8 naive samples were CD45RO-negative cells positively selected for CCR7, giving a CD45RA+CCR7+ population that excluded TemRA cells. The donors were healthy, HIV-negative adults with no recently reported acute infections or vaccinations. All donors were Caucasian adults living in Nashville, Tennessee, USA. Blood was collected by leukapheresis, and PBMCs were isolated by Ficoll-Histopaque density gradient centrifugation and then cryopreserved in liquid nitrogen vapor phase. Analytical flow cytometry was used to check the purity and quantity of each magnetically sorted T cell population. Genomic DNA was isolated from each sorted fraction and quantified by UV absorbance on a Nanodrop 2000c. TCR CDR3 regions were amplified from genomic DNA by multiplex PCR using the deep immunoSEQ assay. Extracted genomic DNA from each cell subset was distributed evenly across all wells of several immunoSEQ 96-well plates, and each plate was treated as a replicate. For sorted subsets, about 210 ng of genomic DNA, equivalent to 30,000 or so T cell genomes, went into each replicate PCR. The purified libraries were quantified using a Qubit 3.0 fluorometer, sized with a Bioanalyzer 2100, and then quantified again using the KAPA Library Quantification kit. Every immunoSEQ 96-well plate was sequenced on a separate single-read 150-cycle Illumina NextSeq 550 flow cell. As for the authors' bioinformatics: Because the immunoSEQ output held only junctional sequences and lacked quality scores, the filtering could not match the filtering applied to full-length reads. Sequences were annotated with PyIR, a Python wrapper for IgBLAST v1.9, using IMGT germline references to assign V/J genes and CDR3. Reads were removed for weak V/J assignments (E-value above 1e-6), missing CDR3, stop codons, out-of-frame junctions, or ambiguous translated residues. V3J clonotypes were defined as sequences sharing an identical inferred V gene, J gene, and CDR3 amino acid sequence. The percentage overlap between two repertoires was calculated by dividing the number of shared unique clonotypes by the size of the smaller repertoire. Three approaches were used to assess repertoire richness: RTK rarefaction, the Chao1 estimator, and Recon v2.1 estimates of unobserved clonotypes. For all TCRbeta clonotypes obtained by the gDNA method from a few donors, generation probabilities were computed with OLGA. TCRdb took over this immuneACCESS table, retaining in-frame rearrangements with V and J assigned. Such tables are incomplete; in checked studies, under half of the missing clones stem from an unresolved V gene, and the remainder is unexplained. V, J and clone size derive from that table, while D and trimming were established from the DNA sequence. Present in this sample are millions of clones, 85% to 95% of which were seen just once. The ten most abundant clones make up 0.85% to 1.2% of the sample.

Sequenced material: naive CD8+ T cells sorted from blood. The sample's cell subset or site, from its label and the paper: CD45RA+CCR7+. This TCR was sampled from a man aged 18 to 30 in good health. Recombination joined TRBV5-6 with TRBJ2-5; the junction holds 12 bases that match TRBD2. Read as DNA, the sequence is TGTGCCAGCGAAGTGAAGCTAGCGGGAGGGCAGGTGAAGACCCAGTACTTC. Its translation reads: CASEVKLAGGQVKTQYF. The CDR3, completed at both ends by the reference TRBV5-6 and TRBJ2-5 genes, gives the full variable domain DAGVTQSPTHLIKTRGQQVTLRCSPKSGHDTVSWYQQALGQGPQFIFQYYEEEERQRGNFPDRFSGHQFPNYSSELNVNALLLGDSALYLCASEVKLAGGQVKTQYFGPGTRLLVL.